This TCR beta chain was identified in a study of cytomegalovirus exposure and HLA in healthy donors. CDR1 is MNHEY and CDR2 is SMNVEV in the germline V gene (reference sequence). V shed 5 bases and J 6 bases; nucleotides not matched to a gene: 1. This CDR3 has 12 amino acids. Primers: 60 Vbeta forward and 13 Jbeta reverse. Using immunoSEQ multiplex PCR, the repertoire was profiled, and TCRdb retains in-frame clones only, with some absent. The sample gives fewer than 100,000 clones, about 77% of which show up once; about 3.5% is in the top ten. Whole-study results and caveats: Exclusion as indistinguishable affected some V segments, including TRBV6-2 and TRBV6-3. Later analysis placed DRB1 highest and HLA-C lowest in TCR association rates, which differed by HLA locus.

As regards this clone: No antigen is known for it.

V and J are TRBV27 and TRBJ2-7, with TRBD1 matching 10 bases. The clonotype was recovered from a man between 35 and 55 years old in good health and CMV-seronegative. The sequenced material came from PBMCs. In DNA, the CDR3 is TGTGCCAGCAGTGGACAGGGGGTCGAGCAGTACTTC. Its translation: CASSGQGVEQYF.